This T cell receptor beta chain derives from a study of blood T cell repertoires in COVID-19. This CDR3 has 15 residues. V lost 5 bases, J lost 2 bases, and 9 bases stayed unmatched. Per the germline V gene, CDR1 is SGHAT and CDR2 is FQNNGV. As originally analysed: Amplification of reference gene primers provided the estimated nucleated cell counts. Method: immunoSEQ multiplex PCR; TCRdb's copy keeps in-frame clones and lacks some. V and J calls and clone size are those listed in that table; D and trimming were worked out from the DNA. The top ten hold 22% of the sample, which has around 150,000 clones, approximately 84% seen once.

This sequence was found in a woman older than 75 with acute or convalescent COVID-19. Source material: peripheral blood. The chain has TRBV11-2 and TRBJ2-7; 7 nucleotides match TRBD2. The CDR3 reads CASSPRGGFAYEQYF. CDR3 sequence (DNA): TGTGCCAGCAGCCCCCGGGGAGGGTTTGCCTACGAGCAGTACTTC.